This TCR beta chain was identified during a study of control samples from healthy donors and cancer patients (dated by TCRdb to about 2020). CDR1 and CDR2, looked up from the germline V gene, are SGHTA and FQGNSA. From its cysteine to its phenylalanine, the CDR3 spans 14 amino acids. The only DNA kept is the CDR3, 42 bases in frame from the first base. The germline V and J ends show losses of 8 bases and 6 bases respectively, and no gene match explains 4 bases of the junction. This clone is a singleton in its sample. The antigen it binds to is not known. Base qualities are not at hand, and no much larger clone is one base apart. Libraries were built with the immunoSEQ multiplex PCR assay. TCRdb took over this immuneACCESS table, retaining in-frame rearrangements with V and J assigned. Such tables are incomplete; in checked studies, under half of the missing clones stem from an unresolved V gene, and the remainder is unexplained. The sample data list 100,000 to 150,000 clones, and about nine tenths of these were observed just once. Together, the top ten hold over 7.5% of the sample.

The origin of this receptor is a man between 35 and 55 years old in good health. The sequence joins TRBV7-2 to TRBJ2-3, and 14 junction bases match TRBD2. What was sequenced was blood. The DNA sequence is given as TGTGCCAGCGGGACTAGCGGGGGACGGGATACGCAGTATTTT. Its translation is CASGTSGGRDTQYF. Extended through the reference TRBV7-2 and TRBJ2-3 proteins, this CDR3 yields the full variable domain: GAGVSQSPSNKVTEKGKDVELRCDPISGHTALYWYRQSLGQGLEFLIYFQGNSAPDKSGLPSDRFSAERTGGSVSTLTIQRTQQEDSAVYLCASGTSGGRDTQYFGPGTRLTVL.